This TCR beta chain is from a study of CD8 T cells in ankylosing spondylitis. Study observations and caveats: Reported data indicate significant enrichment of disease-linked clones within matched ankylosing spondylitis synovial fluid. In reactive arthritis synovial fluid and blood, some motif variants had been reported before.

Library preparation for TCR beta used quantitative 5'-RACE with molecular barcodes. One entry per CDR3 protein results from TCRdb running MiXCR on the 5' RACE reads. Of about 160,000 distinct CDR3 sequences in the sample, around 45% were seen once. About this clonotype: Its antigen is not known.

The CDR3 runs to 16 residues. The V gene lost 1 base and the J gene lost 1 base, with 13 bases spanning the gap. Germline lookup yields CDR1 LGHNA and CDR2 YSLEER. The chain couples TRBV4-3 to TRBJ1-1; tentatively, D is TRBD1 (5 bases). The sequence came from a male donor with ankylosing spondylitis. The specimen was synovial fluid, either unsorted or a sorted T cell fraction (not recorded which). CDR3: CASSQGLLGGNTEAFF. As DNA, the CDR3 is TGCGCCAGCAGCCAAGGACTCTTGGGGGGGAACACTGAAGCTTTCTTT.